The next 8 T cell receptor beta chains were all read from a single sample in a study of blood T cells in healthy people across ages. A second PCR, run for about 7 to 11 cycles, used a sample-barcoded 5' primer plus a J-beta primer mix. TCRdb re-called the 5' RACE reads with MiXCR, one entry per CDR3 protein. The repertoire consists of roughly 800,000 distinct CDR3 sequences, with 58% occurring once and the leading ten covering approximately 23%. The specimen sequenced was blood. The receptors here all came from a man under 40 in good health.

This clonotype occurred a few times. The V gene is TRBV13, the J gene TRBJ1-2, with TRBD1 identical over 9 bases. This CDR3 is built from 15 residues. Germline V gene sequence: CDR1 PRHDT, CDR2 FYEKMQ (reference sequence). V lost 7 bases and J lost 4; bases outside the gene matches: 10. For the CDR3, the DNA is TGTGCCAGCATCATACAGGGGGCGCCTGCCTATGGCTACACCTTC. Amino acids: CASIIQGAPAYGYTF.

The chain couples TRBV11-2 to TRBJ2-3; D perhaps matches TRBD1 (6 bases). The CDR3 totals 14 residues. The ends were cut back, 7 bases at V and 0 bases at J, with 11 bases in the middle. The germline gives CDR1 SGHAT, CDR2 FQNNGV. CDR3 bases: TGTGCCAGCACCACAGGGTCGAGCACAGATACGCAGTATTTT. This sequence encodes CASTTGSSTDTQYF.

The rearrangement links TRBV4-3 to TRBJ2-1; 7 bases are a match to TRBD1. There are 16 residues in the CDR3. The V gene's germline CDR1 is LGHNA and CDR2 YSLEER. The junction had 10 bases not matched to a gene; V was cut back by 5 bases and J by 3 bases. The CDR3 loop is CASSAISGQNYNEQFF. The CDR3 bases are TGCGCCAGCAGCGCTATCTCGGGACAGAACTACAATGAGCAGTTCTTC.

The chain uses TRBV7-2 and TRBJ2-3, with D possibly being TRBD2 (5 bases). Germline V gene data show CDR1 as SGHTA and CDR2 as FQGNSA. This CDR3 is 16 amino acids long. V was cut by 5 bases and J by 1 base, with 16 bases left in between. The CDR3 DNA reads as TGTGCCAGCAGCCCCACTGCGGGCATCGGCACAGATACGCAGTATTTT. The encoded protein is CASSPTAGIGTDTQYF.

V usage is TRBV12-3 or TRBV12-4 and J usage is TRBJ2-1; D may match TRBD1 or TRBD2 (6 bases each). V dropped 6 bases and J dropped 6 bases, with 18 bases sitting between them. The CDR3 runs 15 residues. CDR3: CASRPTGARSNEQFF. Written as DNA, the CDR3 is TGTGCCAGCAGGCCTACGGGGGCGCGCTCCAATGAGCAGTTCTTC.

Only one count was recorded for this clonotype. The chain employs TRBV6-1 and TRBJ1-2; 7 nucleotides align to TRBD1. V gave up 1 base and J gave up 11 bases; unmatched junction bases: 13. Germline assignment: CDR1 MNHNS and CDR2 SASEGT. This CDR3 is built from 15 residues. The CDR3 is CASSEGRGQVLSYTF. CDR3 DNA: TGTGCCAGCAGTGAAGGCCGAGGACAGGTATTGAGTTACACCTTC.

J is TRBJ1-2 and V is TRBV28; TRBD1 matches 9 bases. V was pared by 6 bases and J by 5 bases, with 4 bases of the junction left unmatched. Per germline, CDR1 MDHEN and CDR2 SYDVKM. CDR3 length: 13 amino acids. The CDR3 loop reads CASRIGQGYGYTF. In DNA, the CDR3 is TGTGCCAGCAGGATCGGACAGGGGTATGGCTACACCTTC.

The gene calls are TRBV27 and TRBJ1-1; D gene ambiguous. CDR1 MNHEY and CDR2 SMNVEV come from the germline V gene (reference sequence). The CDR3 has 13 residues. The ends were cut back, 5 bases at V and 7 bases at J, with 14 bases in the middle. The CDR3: CASSPGLTIEAFF. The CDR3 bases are TGTGCCAGCAGTCCAGGACTTACCATTGAAGCTTTCTTT.